This T cell receptor beta chain was identified during a study of blood T cells in healthy people across ages. A second 7 to 11 cycle PCR used barcoded and J-beta primers. Researchers report that each sample yielded at least 3 million CDR3-containing paired-end reads. TCRdb ran MiXCR on the 5' RACE reads and lists one entry per CDR3 protein. There are around 1,500,000 distinct CDR3 sequences in the sample; about 28% occur only once, and around 7.7% lies in the top ten. Study-level points and caveats: Getting older went along with TCR beta diversity per million T cells dropping roughly linearly. Estimates based on one million T cells were treated as lower bounds.

As regards this clonotype: As yet, its antigen is unknown.

V was trimmed by 2 bases and J by 7 bases, leaving 17 bases between them. Per germline, CDR1 DFQATT and CDR2 SNEGSKA (reference sequence). The CDR3 is made up of 14 amino acids. Whenever a sample was processed, at least 6 million PBMCs were isolated. The chain combines TRBV20-1 with TRBJ2-5; D might be TRBD1 (5 bases). Sample: blood. This sequence was found in a woman aged 25 to 39 in good health. This CDR3 is CSARSVGPQGTQYF. CDR3 nucleotides: TGCAGTGCTAGATCCGTGGGGCCCCAGGGGACCCAGTACTTC.